Listed here are 22 T cell receptor beta chains from one sample, sequenced in a study of blood T cell repertoires in COVID-19. The protocol was immunoSEQ multiplex PCR, while the TCRdb copy is restricted to in-frame clones and leaves out a portion. The table includes 150,000 to 200,000 clones, 75% to 85% detected once. The sample consisted of peripheral blood. The receptor source for this set is a human donor in a cohort sampled during active COVID-19.

This clone was seen a handful of times. The rearrangement joins TRBV3-1 (or the pseudogene TRBV3-2) to TRBJ2-7, with 13 bases identical to TRBD2. The CDR3 contains 15 residues. The trim removed 4 bases at V and 4 bases at J, leaving 4 bases unmatched. Germline-derived CDR1 and CDR2 are LGHDT and YNNKEL (reference sequence). DNA for the CDR3: TGTGCCAGCAGCCCCGGACTAGCGGGAGCGTACGAGCAGTACTTC. Its translation: CASSPGLAGAYEQYF.

The chain links TRBV19 to TRBJ1-3; no definite D call. Trimming took off 3 bases at V and 2 bases at J, with 14 bases between the two ends. Germline lookup yields CDR1 LNHDA and CDR2 SQIVND (reference sequence). This CDR3 spans 16 amino acids. This CDR3 is CASSIYEGATGNTIYF. CDR3 coding DNA: TGTGCCAGTAGTATCTACGAGGGAGCTACTGGAAACACCATATATTTT.

V and J are TRBV12-3 or TRBV12-4 and TRBJ2-1, with D tentatively TRBD2 (7 bases). V was pared by 8 bases and J by 1 base, with 9 bases between. The CDR3 contains 13 residues. The CDR3 loop is CASEGGSYNEQFF. CDR3 nucleotides: TGTGCCAGCGAGGGGGGGTCCTACAATGAGCAGTTCTTC.

This clone turned up a few times. The rearrangement joins TRBV20-1 to TRBJ2-3; a possible D gene is TRBD1 (6 bases). CDR3 size: 13 residues. Germline assignment: CDR1 DFQATT and CDR2 SNEGSKA (reference sequence). Trimming left V 3 bases short and J 4 bases short, with 11 bases between. CDR3: CSASLRGSDTQYF. CDR3 nucleotides: TGCAGTGCTAGTCTCAGGGGCTCAGATACGCAGTATTTT.

The CDR3 DNA reads TGTGCCAGCAGTTTATCCCCCACAGGGAGCGAGCAGTACTTC. It yields the protein CASSLSPTGSEQYF. The chain employs TRBV27 and TRBJ2-7; perhaps TRBD1 as D (6 bases). Germline CDR1 and CDR2: MNHEY and SMNVEV (reference sequence). The CDR3 runs 14 residues. The ends were cut back, 0 bases at V and 6 bases at J, with 12 bases in the middle.

The rearrangement joins TRBV19 to TRBJ2-3; TRBD2 is a possible D gene (7 bases). Trimming stripped 7 bases from V and 3 bases from J, with 17 bases between. The CDR3 has 15 residues. The germline gives CDR1 LNHDA, CDR2 SQIVND (reference sequence). For the CDR3, the DNA is TGTGCCAGTAAAGGGGGGGCTAGCGGAACAGATACGCAGTATTTT. Translated, it gives CASKGGASGTDTQYF.

The chain links TRBV6-5 to TRBJ1-5, with TRBD1 as a possible D gene (6 bases). Germline V lookup: CDR1 MNHEY, CDR2 SVGAGI. The length of the CDR3 is 16 residues. V shed 0 bases and J shed 3 bases, with 12 bases lying between them. For the CDR3, the DNA is TGTGCCAGCAGTTACTCGTTCAGGGGTAACAATCAGCCCCAGCATTTT. Translated: CASSYSFRGNNQPQHF.

The chain carries TRBV6-6 and TRBJ1-2, with TRBD1 as a possible D gene (6 bases). The CDR3 runs 15 residues. Germline V gene lookup returns CDR1 MNHNY and CDR2 SVGAGI (reference sequence). Trimming shortened V by 5 bases and J by 4 bases, and 17 bases separated the two germline ends. CDR3 sequence reads: CASSRGSPGGYGYTF. CDR3 nucleotides: TGTGCCAGCAGTAGGGGGTCCCCGGGAGGCTATGGCTACACCTTC.

The chain has TRBV7-3 and TRBJ2-5; possible D gene TRBD2, 6 bases. Germline CDR1 reads SGHTA; CDR2 reads FQGTGA. V lost 2 bases to trimming and J lost 1 base, with 11 bases between them. The CDR3 sequence is 15 residues long. As DNA, the CDR3 is TGTGCCAGCAGCTTAGGGGGAGGCCTCCAAGAGACCCAGTACTTC. It encodes CASSLGGGLQETQYF.

The chain joins TRBV9 to TRBJ2-1, with a tentative D call TRBD1 (6 bases). The length of the CDR3 is 14 residues. Germline lookup yields CDR1 SGDLS and CDR2 YYNGEE. V shed 0 bases and J shed 10 bases, with 14 bases lying between them. The CDR3 sequence is CASSVGGGQGEQFF. The CDR3 coding sequence is TGTGCCAGCAGCGTAGGGGGCGGGCAGGGGGAGCAGTTCTTC.

CDR3 in DNA: TGTGCCAGCAGTTGGGGGGGGAGACTAGTTGGAACCTACGAGCAGTACTTC. It yields the protein CASSWGGRLVGTYEQYF. The J gene is TRBJ2-7, the V gene TRBV28; 7 nucleotides agree with TRBD2. The V segment lost 4 bases and the J segment 2 bases; nucleotides outside the gene matches: 14. CDR3 length equals 17 residues. Germline CDR1 MDHEN, CDR2 SYDVKM.

Only one count was recorded for this clone. V usage is TRBV6-5 and J usage is TRBJ1-1, with unresolved D. CDR3 length: 12 residues. The germline CDR1 and CDR2 sequences are MNHEY and SVGAGI. Trimming shortened V by 7 bases and J by 5 bases, and 11 bases separated the two germline ends. The CDR3 nucleotides read TGTGCCAGCAAGATTTCGGGGACTGAAGCTTTCTTT. It translates to CASKISGTEAFF.

This chain links TRBV4-3 with TRBJ2-3; D is perhaps TRBD1 (6 bases). Trimming shortened V by 0 bases and J by 1 base, and 14 bases separated the two germline ends. The CDR3 sequence is 17 residues long. Germline values: CDR1 LGHNA, CDR2 YSLEER. The CDR3 DNA reads as TGCGCCAGCAGCCAAGATTTTTTGGGACAAGGCACAGATACGCAGTATTTT. Protein sequence: CASSQDFLGQGTDTQYF.

This sequence joins TRBV10-3 and TRBJ2-7; TRBD2 matches 14 bases. Per the germline V gene, CDR1 is ENHRY and CDR2 is SYGVKD. Unmatched junction bases numbered 9, after V lost 4 bases and J lost 1 base. This CDR3 is 18 amino acids long. CDR3 sequence (DNA): TGTGCCATCAGTGTGGGACAGGGACTAGCGGGAGTTTCCTACGAGCAGTACTTC. As protein: CAISVGQGLAGVSYEQYF.

V is TRBV7-9 and J is TRBJ1-1, with 10 bases matching TRBD1. CDR3 size: 13 residues. Germline V gives CDR1 SEHNR, CDR2 FQNEAQ (reference sequence). V lost 5 bases, J lost 8 bases, and 5 bases stayed unmatched. CDR3 in amino acids: CASSIKTGGEAFF. In DNA, the CDR3 is TGTGCCAGCAGCATAAAGACAGGGGGCGAAGCTTTCTTT.

The chain recombines TRBV24-1 with TRBJ1-2, with 8 bases lining up with TRBD1. The CDR3 length is 13 residues. Unmatched junction bases numbered 5, after V lost 4 bases and J lost 8 bases. Germline V gene sequence: CDR1 KGHDR, CDR2 SFDVKD. The CDR3 loop is CATSDRTGSGYTF. CDR3 coding DNA: TGTGCCACCAGTGACAGGACAGGGAGCGGCTACACCTTC.

This clone occurred a few times. The same CDR3 also results from other DNA sequences found in this sample. The chain recombines TRBV19 with TRBJ2-7; 7 bases are shared with TRBD1. Trimming took 6 bases from V and 0 from J; bases not matched to a gene: 5. Germline assignment: CDR1 LNHDA and CDR2 SQIVND (reference sequence). This CDR3 comprises 14 residues. CDR3 amino acids: CASRKTGSSYEQYF. CDR3 nucleotides: TGTGCCAGTAGGAAGACAGGGAGCTCCTACGAGCAGTACTTC. Looking up the rest from reference TRBV19 and TRBJ2-7 gives the full variable domain: DGGITQSPKYLFRKEGQNVTLSCEQNLNHDAMYWYRQDPGQGLRLIYYSQIVNDFQKGDIAEGYSVSREKKESFPLTVTSAQKNPTAFYLCASRKTGSSYEQYFGPGTRLTVT.

V usage is TRBV18 and J usage is TRBJ2-5, with 10 bases fitting TRBD2. Germline V gene lookup returns CDR1 KGHSH and CDR2 LQKENI. The CDR3 is 16 residues long. The V and J ends lost 1 base and 5 bases, in that order; junction bases with no gene match: 7. Here the CDR3 DNA reads TGTGCCAGCTCACCACTGGCTAGCGGGAGTGAGGAGACCCAGTACTTC. As protein: CASSPLASGSEETQYF.

V usage is TRBV27 and J usage is TRBJ1-2, with 7 bases that match TRBD1. Germline V CDR1 and CDR2: MNHEY, SMNVEV (reference sequence). V lost 5 bases, J lost 4 bases, and 10 bases stayed unmatched. The CDR3 is 15 amino acids. CDR3 bases: TGTGCCAGCAGTCCGACCGGGACAGCCACCTATGGCTACACCTTC. Its protein product is CASSPTGTATYGYTF.

On this clone itself: Other DNA sequences in the same sample also yield this CDR3. The rearrangement joins TRBV5-1 to TRBJ2-7; 9 nucleotides line up with TRBD1. The germline V gene has CDR1 SGHRS and CDR2 YFSETQ. Trimming cost V 0 bases and J 1 base; bases outside gene matches: 2. This CDR3 comprises 15 residues. Here the CDR3 reads CASSLGGTGSYEQYF. CDR3 coding DNA: TGCGCCAGCAGCTTGGGGGGGACAGGGTCCTACGAGCAGTACTTC.

This clone was seen more than once but under ten times. J is TRBJ1-5 and V is TRBV10-3; 11 bases align to TRBD1. This CDR3 has 15 amino acids. Per germline, CDR1 ENHRY and CDR2 SYGVKD. V shed 6 bases, J shed 7 bases, and the junction held 8 bases outside the gene matches. CDR3 nucleotide sequence: TGTGCCATCAGCGGGACAGGGGGTAGCGGGCAGCCCCAGCATTTT. Translating gives CAISGTGGSGQPQHF.

The chain is built from TRBV6-2 or TRBV6-3 and TRBJ1-5; a weak D match, TRBD1 (6 bases). CDR1 and CDR2 from the germline V gene are MNHEY and SVGEGT. The CDR3 has 16 amino acids. The V gene lost 0 bases and the J gene lost 4 bases, with 13 bases spanning the gap. CDR3 DNA: TGTGCCAGCAGTTACTCCCGGACAGATTTTAATCAGCCCCAGCATTTT. This codes for CASSYSRTDFNQPQHF.